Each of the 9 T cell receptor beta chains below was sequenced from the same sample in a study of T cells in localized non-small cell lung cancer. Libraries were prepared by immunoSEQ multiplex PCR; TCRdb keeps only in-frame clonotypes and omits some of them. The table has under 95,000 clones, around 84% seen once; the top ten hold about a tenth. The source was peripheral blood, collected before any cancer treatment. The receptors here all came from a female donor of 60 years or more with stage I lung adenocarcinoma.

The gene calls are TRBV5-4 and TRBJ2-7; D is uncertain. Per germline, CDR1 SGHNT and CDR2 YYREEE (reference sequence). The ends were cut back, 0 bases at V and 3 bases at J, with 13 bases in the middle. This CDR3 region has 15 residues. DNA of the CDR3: TGTGCCAGCAGCTTGGGTTGGACGGATAACTACGAGCAGTACTTC. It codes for CASSLGWTDNYEQYF.

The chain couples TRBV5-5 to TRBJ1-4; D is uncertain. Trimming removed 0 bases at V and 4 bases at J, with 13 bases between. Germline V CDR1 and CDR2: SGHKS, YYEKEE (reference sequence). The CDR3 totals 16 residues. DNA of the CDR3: TGTGCCAGCAGCTTGGTGGGCGGAGACATTAATGAAAAACTGTTTTTT. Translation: CASSLVGGDINEKLFF.

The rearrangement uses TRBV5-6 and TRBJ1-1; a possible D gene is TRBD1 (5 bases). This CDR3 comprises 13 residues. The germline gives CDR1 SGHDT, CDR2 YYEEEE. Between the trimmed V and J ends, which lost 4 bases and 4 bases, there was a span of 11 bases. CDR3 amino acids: CASSPRGSTEAFF. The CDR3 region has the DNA TGTGCCAGCAGCCCACGGGGGAGCACTGAAGCTTTCTTT.

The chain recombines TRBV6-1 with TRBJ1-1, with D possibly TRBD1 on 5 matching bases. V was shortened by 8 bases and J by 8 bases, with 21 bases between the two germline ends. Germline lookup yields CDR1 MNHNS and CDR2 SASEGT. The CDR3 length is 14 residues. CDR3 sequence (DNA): TGTGCCAGCGGCGGGACCGGGGCACGGGGCGAAGCTTTCTTT. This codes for CASGGTGARGEAFF.

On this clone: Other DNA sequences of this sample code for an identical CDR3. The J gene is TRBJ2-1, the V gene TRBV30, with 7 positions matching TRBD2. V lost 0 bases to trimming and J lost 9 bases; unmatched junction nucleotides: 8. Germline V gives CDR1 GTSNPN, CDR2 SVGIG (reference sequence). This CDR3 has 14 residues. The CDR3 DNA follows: TGTGCCTGGAGTGTGCTGGCGGGCGGGGGTGAGCAGTTCTTC. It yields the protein CAWSVLAGGGEQFF.

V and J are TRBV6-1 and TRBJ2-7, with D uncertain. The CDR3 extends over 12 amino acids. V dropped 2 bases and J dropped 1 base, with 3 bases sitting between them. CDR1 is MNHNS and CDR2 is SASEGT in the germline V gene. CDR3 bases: TGTGCCAGCAGTGAACAATCCTACGAGCAGTACTTC. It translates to CASSEQSYEQYF.

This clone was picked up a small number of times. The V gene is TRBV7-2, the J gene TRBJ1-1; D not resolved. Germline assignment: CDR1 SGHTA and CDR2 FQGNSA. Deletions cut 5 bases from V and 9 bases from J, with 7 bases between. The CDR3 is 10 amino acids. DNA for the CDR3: TGTGCCAGCAGCGAAATTAAAGCTTTCTTT. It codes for CASSEIKAFF.

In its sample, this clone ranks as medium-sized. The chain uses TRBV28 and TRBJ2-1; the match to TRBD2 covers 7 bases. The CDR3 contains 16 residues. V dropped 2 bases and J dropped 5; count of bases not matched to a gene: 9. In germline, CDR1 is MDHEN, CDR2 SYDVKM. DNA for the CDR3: TGTGCCAGCAGTTTACTAGACGGGACTAAGAACAATGAGCAGTTCTTC. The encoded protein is CASSLLDGTKNNEQFF.

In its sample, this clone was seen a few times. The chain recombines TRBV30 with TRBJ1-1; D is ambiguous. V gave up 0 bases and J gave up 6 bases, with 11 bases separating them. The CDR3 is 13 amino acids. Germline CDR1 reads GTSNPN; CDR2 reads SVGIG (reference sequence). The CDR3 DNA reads TGTGCCTGGAGTGTAAGAATCGGGGCTGAAGCTTTCTTT. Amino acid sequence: CAWSVRIGAEAFF.